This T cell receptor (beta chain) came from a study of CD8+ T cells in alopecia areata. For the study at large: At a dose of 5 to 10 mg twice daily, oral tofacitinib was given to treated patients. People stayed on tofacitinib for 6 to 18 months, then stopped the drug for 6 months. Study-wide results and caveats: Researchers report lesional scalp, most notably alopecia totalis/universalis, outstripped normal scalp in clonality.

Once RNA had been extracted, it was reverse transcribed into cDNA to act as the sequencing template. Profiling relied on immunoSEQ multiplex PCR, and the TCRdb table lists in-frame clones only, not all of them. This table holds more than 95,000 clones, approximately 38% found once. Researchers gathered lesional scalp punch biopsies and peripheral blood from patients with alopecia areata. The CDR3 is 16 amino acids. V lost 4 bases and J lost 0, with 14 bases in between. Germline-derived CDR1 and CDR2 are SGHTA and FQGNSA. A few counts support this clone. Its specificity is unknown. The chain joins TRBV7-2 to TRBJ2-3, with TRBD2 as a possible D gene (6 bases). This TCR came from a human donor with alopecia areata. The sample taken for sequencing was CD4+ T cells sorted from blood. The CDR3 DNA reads TGTGCCAGCAGCTACCGTGGGGGGAGCAGCACAGATACGCAGTATTTT. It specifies CASSYRGGSSTDTQYF.